This entry concerns a single T cell receptor (beta chain). The data are from a study of cytomegalovirus exposure and HLA in healthy donors. Amplification used 60 Vbeta primers and 13 Jbeta primers. This table comes from immunoSEQ multiplex PCR, and its TCRdb copy is limited to in-frame clones, with some not included. The table lists under 55,000 clones, approximately 70% of them singletons. The CDR3 is 11 amino acids. CDR1 and CDR2 (germline): SQVTM, ANQGSEA. Trimming took off 3 bases at V and 11 bases at J, with 13 bases between the two ends. This chain connects TRBV29-1 to TRBJ1-1; the D gene is possibly TRBD1 (5 bases). Source material: PBMCs. This TCR derives from a man in his late teens or twenties in good health and CMV-seronegative. DNA of the CDR3: TGCAGCGTTGACCAGGGCTCAAGGGCTTTCTTT. It is translated as CSVDQGSRAFF.